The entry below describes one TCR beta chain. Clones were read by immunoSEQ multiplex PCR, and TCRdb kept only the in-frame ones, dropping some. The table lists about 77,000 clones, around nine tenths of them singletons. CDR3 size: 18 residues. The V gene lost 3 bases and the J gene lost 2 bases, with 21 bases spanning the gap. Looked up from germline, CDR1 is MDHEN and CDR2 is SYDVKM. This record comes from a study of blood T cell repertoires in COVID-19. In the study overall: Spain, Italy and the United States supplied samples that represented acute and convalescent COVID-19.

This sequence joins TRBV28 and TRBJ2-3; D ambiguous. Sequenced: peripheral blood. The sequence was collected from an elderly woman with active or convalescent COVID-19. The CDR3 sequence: CASSFGGTMGIPTDTQYF. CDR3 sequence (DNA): TGTGCCAGCAGTTTCGGCGGAACAATGGGTATACCCACAGATACGCAGTATTTT. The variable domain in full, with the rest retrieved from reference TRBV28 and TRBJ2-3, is DVKVTQSSRYLVKRTGEKVFLECVQDMDHENMFWYRQDPGLGLRLIYFSYDVKMKEKGDIPEGYSVSREKKERFSLILESASTNQTSMYLCASSFGGTMGIPTDTQYFGPGTRLTVL.